The 18 T cell receptor beta chains given below trace back to one sample, sequenced in a study of persistence of HIV-infected CD4 T cells. The antigens for these receptors are not known. Anti-CD3/anti-CD28 beads served as a nonspecific positive control stimulus. Responding CD4+ T cells were sorted by upregulation of both CD40 ligand and CD69. The immunoSEQ assay was version 4, run in survey mode. Repertoires were generated with immunoSEQ multiplex PCR, while TCRdb's copy carries only in-frame clones and drops some. The sample includes about 40,000 clones, about 91% seen only once; the top ten take roughly 1.3%. The sample was CD4+ T cells sorted from PBMCs after approximately 19-hour stimulation, taken from a patient who received antiretroviral therapy. The origin of the receptors is an adult man with HIV who was CMV-seropositive.

V usage is TRBV29-1 and J usage is TRBJ1-1; 7 bases agree with TRBD1. V gave up 7 bases and J gave up 2 bases; unmatched junction bases: 7. The CDR3 spans 13 residues. CDR1 SQVTM and CDR2 ANQGSEA come from the germline V gene. The CDR3 region has the DNA TGCAGCGCCCATGACAGGGCTAACACTGAAGCTTTCTTT. Translating it yields CSAHDRANTEAFF.

This chain uses TRBV19 with TRBJ2-1, with 8 nucleotides matching TRBD1. The CDR3 runs to 16 residues. In germline, CDR1 is LNHDA, CDR2 SQIVND (reference sequence). The V and J ends lost 5 bases and 9 bases, in that order; junction bases with no gene match: 15. The CDR3 DNA sequence: TGTGCCAGTAGTGCCCAACGGACAGGGAGAGGTGGTGAGCAGTTCTTC. It encodes CASSAQRTGRGGEQFF.

The chain carries TRBV19 and TRBJ2-2; tentatively, D is TRBD1 (6 bases). Germline V gene data show CDR1 as LNHDA and CDR2 as SQIVND (reference sequence). The CDR3 contains 15 residues. V was clipped by 6 bases and J by 6 bases, with 17 bases between them. The CDR3 bases are TGTGCCAGTAGACGACAGGCCTTCGTCCCCGGGGAGCTGTTTTTT. This translates into CASRRQAFVPGELFF.

Only a few counts were recorded for this clone. This chain uses TRBV27 with TRBJ1-1, with D hard to call. Germline V CDR1 and CDR2: MNHEY, SMNVEV (reference sequence). The CDR3 is made up of 15 amino acids. V lost 1 base and J 0 bases, leaving 9 bases between the germline ends. CDR3 amino acids: CASSLLTGMNTEAFF. The CDR3 DNA follows: TGTGCCAGCAGTTTATTAACGGGGATGAACACTGAAGCTTTCTTT.

This CDR3 reads CASSFDRRGSPQHF. The CDR3 coding sequence is TGTGCCAGCAGCTTCGACCGGCGCGGATCGCCCCAGCATTTT. V gene TRBV7-2 combines with J gene TRBJ1-5; D gene unclear. V was trimmed by 3 bases and J by 9 bases, leaving 15 bases between them. Germline CDR1 SGHTA, CDR2 FQGNSA. The CDR3 consists of 14 residues.

This clone was seen only a few times. The gene calls are TRBV29-1 and TRBJ1-2, with TRBD1 matching over 10 bases. The CDR3 loop spans 13 amino acids. CDR1 is SQVTM, CDR2 ANQGSEA, per germline. J gave up 4 bases and V 5 bases, and 4 bases lay outside the gene matches. The CDR3 sequence is CSVRQGAGYGYTF. In DNA form, the CDR3 reads TGCAGCGTTAGACAGGGGGCTGGCTATGGCTACACCTTC.

This clone is categorized as medium-sized. Compared with germline, one end of the junction differs, possibly owing to a read error. The rearrangement uses TRBV19 and TRBJ1-2; 8 bases map to TRBD1. There are 14 residues in the CDR3. CDR1 is LNHDA and CDR2 is SQIVND in the germline V gene (reference sequence). CDR3 DNA sequence: TGTGCCAGCAGTATACAGGGGGTGGCGTATGGCTACACCTTC. Amino acids: CASSIQGVAYGYTF.

The chain uses TRBV6-2 or TRBV6-3 and TRBJ2-2; D uncertain. The CDR3 runs 12 residues. Trimming removed 4 bases at V and 3 bases at J, with 3 bases between. Per germline, CDR1 MNHEY and CDR2 SVGEGT. The CDR3 reads CASSSYTGELFF. CDR3 sequence (DNA): TGTGCCAGCAGTTCGTACACCGGGGAGCTGTTTTTT.

The chain couples TRBV21-1 to TRBJ1-5. TRBV21-1 is listed as a pseudogene. The CDR3 spans 17 residues. This CDR3 is CASSATAGGGDNQPQHF. DNA of the CDR3: TGTGCCAGCAGCGCTACTGCGGGAGGGGGGGACAATCAGCCCCAGCATTTT.

V usage is TRBV3-1 (or the pseudogene TRBV3-2) and J usage is TRBJ1-2, with D perhaps matching TRBD1 (6 bases). The length of the CDR3 is 14 residues. Germline V CDR1 and CDR2: LGHDT, YNNKEL (reference sequence). Trimming shortened V by 3 bases and J by 7 bases, and 15 bases separated the two germline ends. This CDR3 is CASSHTGGRPGYTF. The DNA of the CDR3 is TGTGCCAGCAGCCATACTGGGGGCAGGCCTGGCTACACCTTC.

V gene TRBV19 combines with J gene TRBJ1-5; TRBD1 aligns across 8 bases. V trimming: 2 bases; J trimming: 6 bases; junction bases outside the gene matches: 3. This CDR3 comprises 14 residues. Germline-derived CDR1 and CDR2 are LNHDA and SQIVND (reference sequence). The CDR3 loop is CASSITGTGQPQHF. The CDR3 DNA reads TGTGCCAGTAGTATAACCGGGACAGGTCAGCCCCAGCATTTT.

Only one count was recorded for this clone. V gene TRBV30 combines with J gene TRBJ1-1, with D perhaps TRBD1 (5 bases). Per the germline V gene, CDR1 is GTSNPN and CDR2 is SVGIG (reference sequence). The CDR3 extends over 13 amino acids. V was pared by 4 bases and J by 3 bases, with 12 bases between. The CDR3 region has the DNA TGTGCCTGGACTGCGGGGACTTACACTGAAGCTTTCTTT. It encodes CAWTAGTYTEAFF. Full variable domain (missing parts from reference TRBV30 and TRBJ1-1): SQTIHQWPATLVQPVGSPLSLECTVEGTSNPNLYWYRQAAGRGLQLLFYSVGIGQISSEVPQNLSASRPQDRQFILSSKKLLLSDSGFYLCAWTAGTYTEAFFGQGTRLTVV.

The chain joins TRBV4-3 to TRBJ2-1, with 8 bases identical to TRBD2. Per germline, CDR1 LGHNA and CDR2 YSLEER. CDR3 size: 16 residues. Germline trimming cut 0 bases from V and 10 bases from J; bases unmatched to any gene: 11. CDR3 region: CASSQDRGIAGIEQFF. In DNA, the CDR3 is TGCGCCAGCAGCCAAGATCGGGGGATAGCGGGAATCGAGCAGTTCTTC.

This rearrangement joins TRBV20-1 to TRBJ2-1, with D unclear. Germline lookup yields CDR1 DFQATT and CDR2 SNEGSKA (reference sequence). The V end was cut by 7 bases, the J end by 8 bases, with 12 bases between. The CDR3 totals 11 residues. CDR3 bases: TGCAGTGAAACACTCCGGGATGAGCAGTTCTTC. This codes for CSETLRDEQFF.

J is TRBJ2-2 and V is TRBV19; D gene uncertain. The CDR3 contains 14 residues. Germline lookup yields CDR1 LNHDA and CDR2 SQIVND (reference sequence). V lost 6 bases and J lost 1, with 9 bases in between. In nucleotides, the CDR3 is TGTGCCAGTAGAAAGGGTTGGAACACCGGGGAGCTGTTTTTT. Amino acid sequence: CASRKGWNTGELFF. Variable domain in full (rest from reference TRBV19 and TRBJ2-2): DGGITQSPKYLFRKEGQNVTLSCEQNLNHDAMYWYRQDPGQGLRLIYYSQIVNDFQKGDIAEGYSVSREKKESFPLTVTSAQKNPTAFYLCASRKGWNTGELFFGEGSRLTVL.

The rearrangement joins TRBV5-1 to TRBJ2-2; tentatively, D is TRBD2 (5 bases). Germline CDR1 is SGHRS and CDR2 is YFSETQ. The CDR3 has 14 residues. V lost 4 bases to trimming and J lost 9 bases, with 16 bases between them. The CDR3 region has the DNA TGCGCCAGCAGCGCTGACCGGGGTTCGTGGGAGCTGTTTTTT. This sequence encodes CASSADRGSWELFF.

The chain is built from TRBV12-3 or TRBV12-4 and TRBJ2-7; the match to TRBD1 covers 8 bases. The V and J ends lost 9 bases and 6 bases, in that order; junction bases with no gene match: 7. The CDR3 totals 12 residues. This CDR3 reads CASGTGLGEQYF. CDR3 nucleotides: TGTGCCAGTGGGACAGGTTTAGGCGAGCAGTACTTC.

The chain uses TRBV6-6 and TRBJ2-5; D call uncertain. The CDR3 has 15 amino acids. V was cut by 0 bases and J by 5 bases, with 13 bases left in between. Germline loops: CDR1 MNHNY, CDR2 SVGAGI (reference sequence). In DNA, the CDR3 is TGTGCCAGCAGTTACTCGGCCCTACCCGGGGAGACCCAGTACTTC. It codes for CASSYSALPGETQYF.